A single sample is the source of the 30 T cell receptor beta chains below, sequenced in a study of blood T cell repertoires in COVID-19 (dated by TCRdb to 2018 to 2020). Libraries were constructed by the immunoSEQ multiplex PCR assay. TCRdb's version of the immuneACCESS table is confined to in-frame rearrangements and falls short of the full clone set. An unresolved V gene accounts for under half of the shortfall where checked; the remainder is of unknown origin. This sample gives tens of thousands of clones in total; roughly four fifths of them show up just once. The ten largest clones represent 20% to 25% of the sample. Sample: peripheral blood. Receptors were obtained from a human donor in a cohort sampled during active COVID-19.

This clone came up once. V is TRBV6-5 and J is TRBJ1-1; D is ambiguous. CDR1 MNHEY and CDR2 SVGAGI come from the germline V gene. This CDR3 has 13 residues. The V end lost 5 bases, the J end lost 0 bases, and 7 bases lay between the germline ends. The CDR3 protein is CASSIQMNTEAFF. For the CDR3, the DNA is TGTGCCAGCAGTATTCAGATGAACACTGAAGCTTTCTTT.

The CDR3 sequence is CASSPYWQGPEQYF. CDR3 in DNA: TGTGCCAGCAGTCCATACTGGCAGGGGCCCGAGCAGTACTTC. This chain uses TRBV27 with TRBJ2-7; D possibly corresponds to TRBD1 (6 bases). The CDR3 totals 14 residues. Germline CDR1 reads MNHEY; CDR2 reads SMNVEV (reference sequence). Trimming pared 5 bases from V and 6 bases from J, leaving 17 bases between.

The chain uses TRBV18 and TRBJ1-6; possibly TRBD1 for D (6 bases). The V gene's germline CDR1 is KGHSH and CDR2 LQKENI. The CDR3 is 15 amino acids. V was cut by 0 bases and J by 13 bases, with 16 bases left in between. The CDR3 sequence: CASSPPTGRVRPLHF. The DNA of the CDR3 is TGTGCCAGCTCACCACCAACAGGGAGGGTCAGGCCCCTCCACTTT.

Written as DNA, the CDR3 is TGTGCCAGCAGTTCTCCGGGACAGGCCCTCTATACGCAGTATTTT. This sequence encodes CASSSPGQALYTQYF. The rearrangement links TRBV6-5 to TRBJ2-3, with 8 bases identical to TRBD1. V shed 4 bases and J 7 bases; nucleotides not matched to a gene: 10. Per germline, CDR1 MNHEY and CDR2 SVGAGI. CDR3 size: 15 residues.

This clone was observed once. This sequence joins TRBV21-1 and TRBJ2-2; the table's D gene call, TRBD1, was not cross checked with the DNA. TRBV21-1 is labeled a pseudogene. The CDR3 sequence is 15 residues long. CDR3 nucleotide sequence: TGTGCCAGCAGCAAAGGTACAGGGCGCACCGGGGAGCTGTTTTTT. Encoded protein: CASSKGTGRTGELFF.

This chain uses TRBV3-1 (or the pseudogene TRBV3-2) with TRBJ1-6; 7 positions agree with TRBD1. Trimming took 4 bases from V and 7 from J; bases not matched to a gene: 7. The germline V gene has CDR1 LGHDT and CDR2 YNNKEL (reference sequence). This CDR3 is 15 amino acids long. The CDR3 loop is CASSRTAQGNSPLHF. Written as DNA, the CDR3 is TGTGCCAGCAGCCGCACCGCACAGGGGAATTCACCCCTCCACTTT.

CDR3 DNA sequence: TGTGCCAGCAGCCCTTTCGGACAGAAGGCAGATACGCAGTATTTT. It codes for CASSPFGQKADTQYF. The chain joins TRBV3-1 (or the pseudogene TRBV3-2) to TRBJ2-3, with D possibly being TRBD1 (6 bases). The CDR3 loop spans 15 amino acids. Trimming cost V 4 bases and J 4 bases, with 15 bases left between them. Germline V gene sequence: CDR1 LGHDT, CDR2 YNNKEL (reference sequence).

This chain connects TRBV6-2 or TRBV6-3 to TRBJ1-2, with D perhaps TRBD1 (6 bases). Germline loops: CDR1 MNHEY, CDR2 SVGEGT. This CDR3 is 12 amino acids long. Trimming pared 6 bases from V and 5 bases from J, leaving 10 bases between. The CDR3 protein is CASSEGDYGYTF. CDR3 nucleotides: TGTGCCAGCAGCGAGGGGGATTATGGCTACACCTTC.

This chain connects TRBV9 to TRBJ2-1, with D maybe TRBD2 (5 bases). The germline V gene encodes CDR1 SGDLS and CDR2 YYNGEE. Trimming took 0 bases from V and 6 from J, leaving 7 bases between them. The CDR3 is 13 residues long. CDR3 nucleotides: TGTGCCAGCAGCGTAGAACTAGTCAATGAGCAGTTCTTC. This translates into CASSVELVNEQFF.

The V call is TRBV18, the J call TRBJ2-3, with TRBD1 identical over 12 bases. Losses at the gene ends were 3 bases for V and 5 bases for J; bases not matched to a gene: 6. CDR3 length equals 16 residues. Germline CDR1 reads KGHSH; CDR2 reads LQKENI. CDR3 DNA sequence: TGTGCCAGCTCACCGCCCGGGACAGGGGGCGGAGATACGCAGTATTTT. Protein: CASSPPGTGGGDTQYF.

This CDR3 reads CASGPPGPGGYTIYF. The CDR3 nucleotides read TGTGCCAGCGGACCACCTGGGCCGGGCGGGTACACCATATATTTT. V usage is TRBV9 and J usage is TRBJ1-3; D is unresolved. The CDR3 runs 15 residues. V gave up 7 bases and J gave up 8 bases, with 22 bases separating them. Germline V gene sequence: CDR1 SGDLS, CDR2 YYNGEE.

The rearrangement links TRBV11-2 to TRBJ2-3; D is perhaps TRBD2 (6 bases). The germline V and J ends were trimmed by 4 bases and 2 bases, with 10 bases remaining between them. This CDR3 region has 14 residues. The V gene's germline CDR1 is SGHAT and CDR2 FQNNGV. This CDR3 is CASSSGLITDTQYF. The CDR3 coding sequence is TGTGCCAGCAGCTCGGGACTTATCACAGATACGCAGTATTTT.

CDR3 in DNA: TGTGCCAGCAGCTTGACAGGCCCGAACGGCTATACGCAGTATTTT. Protein product: CASSLTGPNGYTQYF. The rearrangement links TRBV6-5 to TRBJ2-3; a possible D gene is TRBD1 (6 bases). CDR3 length: 15 residues. Germline CDR1 and CDR2: MNHEY and SVGAGI. V dropped 6 bases and J dropped 7 bases, with 20 bases sitting between them.

The chain recombines TRBV29-1 with TRBJ1-1, with 7 bases fitting TRBD1. The CDR3 is 14 amino acids. Germline V gene data show CDR1 as SQVTM and CDR2 as ANQGSEA. With 8 bases clipped from V and 1 base from J, the junction kept 10 bases outside the gene matches. CDR3 sequence (DNA): TGCAGCTACAAGCCGGGACAGCCGAACACTGAAGCTTTCTTT. Encoded protein: CSYKPGQPNTEAFF.

The chain combines TRBV28 with TRBJ2-1; 11 bases are shared with TRBD2. Germline CDR1 and CDR2: MDHEN and SYDVKM. The V gene end was trimmed by 6 bases and the J gene end by 3 bases; junction bases not matched to a gene: 4. The CDR3 sequence is 15 residues long. The CDR3 DNA follows: TGTGCCAGCAGCCTTAGCGGGGGGGACTACAATGAGCAGTTCTTC. Its translation is CASSLSGGDYNEQFF.

This clone occurred a few times. The chain couples TRBV28 to TRBJ2-2; tentatively, D is TRBD2 (6 bases). The CDR3 covers 14 residues. Germline CDR1 MDHEN, CDR2 SYDVKM. V dropped 6 bases and J dropped 7 bases, with 15 bases sitting between them. The CDR3 DNA reads as TGTGCCAGCAGCCTGGGAGGAGCCGGCGGGGAGCTGTTTTTT. This sequence encodes CASSLGGAGGELFF.

This clone has just one count. The gene calls are TRBV6-1 and TRBJ1-2; 12 positions agree with TRBD1. CDR3 length equals 16 residues. V lost 1 base to trimming and J lost 4 bases; unmatched junction nucleotides: 4. The germline CDR1 and CDR2 sequences are MNHNS and SASEGT. DNA of the CDR3: TGTGCCAGCAGTGAAGGAGGGACAGGGGGCGTCTATGGCTACACCTTC. Its protein is CASSEGGTGGVYGYTF.

The chain recombines TRBV7-2 with TRBJ1-2, with a weak D call TRBD1 (6 bases). The CDR3 contains 13 residues. Trimming shortened V by 5 bases and J by 2 bases, and 9 bases separated the two germline ends. Germline V gene data show CDR1 as SGHTA and CDR2 as FQGNSA. The CDR3 coding sequence is TGTGCCAGCAGCCCTGACAGGAACTATGGCTACACCTTC. The encoded protein is CASSPDRNYGYTF.

The V call is TRBV18, the J call TRBJ2-5; weak D call: TRBD1 (5 bases). CDR1 KGHSH and CDR2 LQKENI come from the germline V gene. The germline V and J ends were trimmed by 0 bases and 4 bases, with 12 bases remaining between them. The CDR3 loop spans 15 amino acids. The CDR3 region is CASSPPLRGGETQYF. In DNA form, the CDR3 reads TGTGCCAGCTCACCACCGCTAAGGGGCGGAGAGACCCAGTACTTC.

The chain recombines TRBV29-1 with TRBJ1-1; TRBD1 agrees at 8 bases. Germline V gene data show CDR1 as SQVTM and CDR2 as ANQGSEA. The CDR3 has 14 amino acids. V was clipped by 6 bases and J by 2 bases; unmatched bases: 8. This chain's CDR3 is CSVLDRASNTEAFF. CDR3 in DNA: TGCAGCGTATTGGACAGGGCGTCTAACACTGAAGCTTTCTTT. Based on the CDR3 plus reference TRBV29-1 and TRBJ1-1, the full variable domain is SAVISQKPSRDICQRGTSLTIQCQVDSQVTMMFWYRQQPGQSLTLIATANQGSEATYESGFVIDKFPISRPNLTFSTLTVSNMSPEDSSIYLCSVLDRASNTEAFFGQGTRLTVV.

This clone was recorded once. The chain links TRBV29-1 to TRBJ2-1, with TRBD2 as a possible D gene (7 bases). CDR3 length: 14 amino acids. Per germline, CDR1 SQVTM and CDR2 ANQGSEA. V lost 6 bases, J lost 2 bases, and 14 bases lay in between. CDR3 protein: CSVAIGGAYNEQFF. CDR3 nucleotides: TGCAGCGTAGCTATAGGGGGGGCCTACAATGAGCAGTTCTTC.

The sample holds one count of this clone. The chain combines TRBV30 with TRBJ1-1; D may be TRBD1 (5 bases). Deletions cut 4 bases from V and 6 bases from J, with 9 bases between. Germline V gene lookup returns CDR1 GTSNPN and CDR2 SVGIG (reference sequence). The CDR3 is 11 residues long. The CDR3 DNA reads as TGTGCCTGGACCAGGGTTGCTGAAGCTTTCTTT. It encodes CAWTRVAEAFF.

The chain combines TRBV6-4 with TRBJ1-6, with 11 bases aligning to TRBD1. CDR1 MRHNA and CDR2 SNTAGT come from the germline V gene. J gave up 9 bases and V 2 bases, and 0 bases lay outside the gene matches. The CDR3 covers 14 residues. The CDR3 region has the DNA TGTGCCAGCAGTGACGGACAGGGGGCTTCACCCCTCCACTTT. Amino acid sequence: CASSDGQGASPLHF.

The CDR3 reads CASSFPHTQDQPQHF. For the CDR3, the DNA is TGTGCCAGCAGTTTCCCCCACACACAGGATCAGCCCCAGCATTTT. The rearrangement uses TRBV27 and TRBJ1-5; maybe TRBD1 (5 bases). The CDR3 is made up of 15 amino acids. The germline V gene encodes CDR1 MNHEY and CDR2 SMNVEV (reference sequence). Trimming left V 3 bases short and J 5 bases short, with 14 bases between.

This clone has a single count. The chain carries TRBV29-1 and TRBJ2-5, with 9 positions matching TRBD1. The CDR3 is made up of 14 amino acids. The germline gives CDR1 SQVTM, CDR2 ANQGSEA. The V segment lost 5 bases and the J segment 5 bases; nucleotides outside the gene matches: 9. The chain's CDR3 is CSVLPGQGGETQYF. Here the CDR3 DNA reads TGCAGCGTTCTACCGGGACAGGGTGGGGAGACCCAGTACTTC.

The V and J genes are TRBV19 and TRBJ2-4; D is perhaps TRBD1 (5 bases). This CDR3 region has 13 residues. Trimming removed 4 bases from V and 11 bases from J, with 15 bases in between. Germline V gene lookup returns CDR1 LNHDA and CDR2 SQIVND (reference sequence). This CDR3 reads CASSTAPGLLQYF. CDR3 sequence (DNA): TGTGCCAGTAGTACCGCCCCAGGGCTCCTTCAGTACTTC.

The CDR3 sequence: CASRPGQGASETQYF. The CDR3 DNA follows: TGTGCCAGCAGACCCGGACAGGGGGCATCGGAGACCCAGTACTTC. This chain connects TRBV6-6 to TRBJ2-5, with 11 bases that match TRBD1. V dropped 6 bases and J dropped 5; count of bases not matched to a gene: 8. Germline CDR1 and CDR2: MNHNY and SVGAGI (reference sequence). The CDR3 runs to 15 residues.

A few counts support this clone. The genes are TRBV10-3 and TRBJ2-7; possible D gene TRBD2, 6 bases. Germline V gene data show CDR1 as ENHRY and CDR2 as SYGVKD. This CDR3 has 14 amino acids. V was clipped by 6 bases and J by 0 bases, with 12 bases between them. The CDR3 DNA follows: TGTGCCATCAGACTAGACGGGAGCTCCTACGAGCAGTACTTC. This encodes CAIRLDGSSYEQYF.

The genes are TRBV5-6 and TRBJ2-1; TRBD1 agrees at 8 bases. The CDR3 length is 16 residues. Losses at the gene ends were 4 bases for V and 4 bases for J; bases not matched to a gene: 10. CDR1 SGHDT and CDR2 YYEEEE come from the germline V gene. CDR3 sequence (DNA): TGTGCCAGCAGCCCCCTTTACGGACAGGGTTACAATGAGCAGTTCTTC. It encodes CASSPLYGQGYNEQFF.

Here the CDR3 reads CSSERGEDTEAFF. Here the CDR3 DNA reads TGCAGCTCCGAGCGGGGGGAGGACACTGAAGCTTTCTTT. The chain couples TRBV29-1 to TRBJ1-1, with a tentative D call TRBD1 (5 bases). The CDR3 extends over 13 amino acids. Trimming removed 8 bases at V and 3 bases at J, with 16 bases between. CDR1 is SQVTM and CDR2 is ANQGSEA in the germline V gene.